Below are 28 T cell receptor beta chains sequenced from a single sample in a study of OX40 agonist ivuxolimab in advanced cancers. The library was generated by the immunoSEQ multiplex PCR assay. TCRdb stores this immuneACCESS table with in-frame sequences only. Part of the clones is absent; in the studies checked, under half of the shortfall reflects unresolved V genes, and no reason is known for the rest. The sample table holds about 31,000 clones, of which 82% were seen once. The top ten clonotypes cover about 20% of the sample. Sequenced here: CD4+ or CD8+ T cells sorted from blood, sampled in a trial of the OX40 agonist ivuxolimab. Receptor source: an adult with an advanced solid tumor such as melanoma, head and neck, liver or kidney cancer.

This sequence joins TRBV28 and TRBJ2-2; D remains unclear. The CDR3 consists of 14 residues. The V and J ends lost 7 bases and 6 bases respectively, with 15 bases between them. The germline gives CDR1 MDHEN, CDR2 SYDVKM. CDR3: CASIISGSAGELFF. CDR3 in DNA: TGTGCCAGCATTATTTCGGGTTCGGCCGGGGAGCTGTTTTTT.

This clone has just a few counts. The chain links TRBV13 to TRBJ2-7; tentative D call: TRBD1 (5 bases). V gave up 7 bases and J gave up 4 bases, with 17 bases separating them. The V gene's germline CDR1 is PRHDT and CDR2 FYEKMQ (reference sequence). The CDR3 covers 14 residues. This CDR3 reads CASKIKGRDYEQYF. The CDR3 DNA follows: TGTGCCAGCAAGATCAAGGGCAGGGATTACGAGCAGTACTTC.

The CDR3 spells CASSIPRETQYF. The CDR3, as DNA: TGTGCCAGCAGCATCCCCCGGGAGACCCAGTACTTC. The chain combines TRBV21-1 with TRBJ2-5; TRBD2 reflects the table's D call only, with no check against the DNA. TRBV21-1 is deemed a pseudogene. The CDR3 covers 12 residues.

CDR3 nucleotides: TGTGCCAGCAGCAAACCTCGGGCTTTCTTT. Residues: CASSKPRAFF. The chain employs TRBV21-1 and TRBJ1-1. TRBV21-1 is an annotated pseudogene. The CDR3 sequence is 10 residues long.

V and J are TRBV27 and TRBJ2-1; D unclear. Deletions cut 3 bases from V and 6 bases from J, with 12 bases between. The CDR3 loop spans 14 amino acids. Per the germline V gene, CDR1 is MNHEY and CDR2 is SMNVEV (reference sequence). CDR3 loop: CASSFRDTSNEQFF. For the CDR3, the DNA is TGTGCCAGCAGTTTTCGAGACACCTCCAATGAGCAGTTCTTC.

The V call is TRBV5-1, the J call TRBJ2-3; 8 bases map to TRBD1. Per germline, CDR1 SGHRS and CDR2 YFSETQ. With 4 bases clipped from V and 4 bases from J, the junction kept 8 bases outside the gene matches. The CDR3 is made up of 15 amino acids. CDR3 protein: CASSRGQGKADTQYF. DNA of the CDR3: TGCGCCAGCAGCCGAGGACAGGGAAAGGCAGATACGCAGTATTTT.

V is TRBV6-1 and J is TRBJ1-2, with a tentative D call TRBD1 (6 bases). CDR1 MNHNS and CDR2 SASEGT come from the germline V gene. The CDR3 length is 15 residues. The V end was cut by 5 bases, the J end by 4 bases, with 17 bases between. As DNA, the CDR3 is TGTGCCAGCAGTCTCGGGGGGCTCAGATTCTATGGCTACACCTTC. It translates to CASSLGGLRFYGYTF.

The chain recombines TRBV28 with TRBJ2-5, with TRBD2 matching 10 bases. The better agreement between TRBJ2-7 and the DNA end casts doubt on the J call. Per germline, CDR1 MDHEN and CDR2 SYDVKM. The CDR3 loop spans 14 amino acids. The DNA for the CDR3 is TGTGCCAGCAGGCCAACTAGCGGGGCCTACGAGCAGTACTTC. Protein: CASRPTSGAYEQYF.

The rearrangement links TRBV2 to TRBJ2-1; D possibly corresponds to TRBD2 (5 bases). The CDR3 runs to 15 residues. V was shortened by 7 bases and J by 7 bases, with 20 bases between the two germline ends. Germline-derived CDR1 and CDR2 are SNHLY and FYNNEI. Here the CDR3 DNA reads TGTGCCAGCACAAAACTAGAGGGCTTGAGTAATGAGCAGTTCTTC. Encoded protein: CASTKLEGLSNEQFF.

The V call is TRBV9, the J call TRBJ2-3; D tentatively reads TRBD1 or TRBD2 (6 bases each). CDR3 size: 16 residues. CDR1 and CDR2 from the germline V gene are SGDLS and YYNGEE. V was clipped by 0 bases and J by 1 base, with 12 bases between them. The DNA of the CDR3 is TGTGCCAGCAGCGTAGACCGGGGGCGCGGCACAGATACGCAGTATTTT. Its translation is CASSVDRGRGTDTQYF. The variable domain in full, with the rest retrieved from reference TRBV9 and TRBJ2-3, is DSGVTQTPKHLITATGQRVTLRCSPRSGDLSVYWYQQSLDQGLQFLIQYYNGEERAKGNILERFSAQQFPDLHSELNLSSLELGDSALYFCASSVDRGRGTDTQYFGPGTRLTVL.

Only one count was recorded for this clone. The rearrangement uses TRBV7-2 and TRBJ2-7; 13 bases are shared with TRBD2. Germline CDR1 SGHTA, CDR2 FQGNSA. With V trimmed by 3 bases and J by 3 bases, 11 bases remained unmatched. The CDR3 spans 18 residues. CDR3 residues: CASSLIKSLAGGFYEQYF. CDR3 sequence (DNA): TGTGCCAGCAGCTTGATCAAATCACTAGCGGGAGGGTTCTACGAGCAGTACTTC.

Concerning this clone itself: Other nucleotide sequences from this sample produce the same CDR3. The CDR3 loop reads CASTVTGGAYEQYF. The CDR3 nucleotides are TGTGCCAGCACCGTGACGGGGGGCGCCTACGAGCAGTACTTC. This sequence joins TRBV6-1 and TRBJ2-7; D possibly corresponds to TRBD2 (7 bases). The CDR3 covers 14 residues. V was trimmed by 7 bases and J by 2 bases, leaving 15 bases between them. CDR1 is MNHNS and CDR2 is SASEGT in the germline V gene.

The CDR3 here is CASSLDGGWLNTEAFF. CDR3 DNA: TGTGCCAGCAGCTTAGACGGGGGGTGGTTGAACACTGAAGCTTTCTTT. The genes are TRBV7-9 and TRBJ1-1; possible D gene TRBD1, 5 bases. The CDR3 length is 16 residues. The germline V gene has CDR1 SEHNR and CDR2 FQNEAQ (reference sequence). Trimming pared 1 base from V and 0 bases from J, leaving 12 bases between.

The chain is built from TRBV2 and TRBJ2-4, with 10 bases lining up with TRBD1. Trimming removed 8 bases from V and 1 base from J; junction bases left unmatched: 2. The germline CDR1 and CDR2 sequences are SNHLY and FYNNEI. This CDR3 comprises 14 residues. The CDR3 sequence is CASGQGEAKNIQYF. For the CDR3, the DNA is TGTGCCAGCGGACAGGGGGAGGCCAAAAACATTCAGTACTTC.

In nucleotides, the CDR3 is TGTGCCAGCTCACCACCTCCAGGCAGTGACATCTCTGGGGCCAACGTCCTGACTTTC. Protein sequence: CASSPPPGSDISGANVLTF. The chain has TRBV18 and TRBJ2-6; D call uncertain. The CDR3 totals 19 residues. CDR1 is KGHSH and CDR2 is LQKENI in the germline V gene. Between the trimmed V and J ends, which lost 0 bases and 0 bases, there was a span of 15 bases.

The gene calls are TRBV7-2 and TRBJ2-5, with a tentative D call TRBD1 (5 bases). V was cut by 5 bases and J by 0 bases, with 7 bases left in between. Germline CDR1 reads SGHTA; CDR2 reads FQGNSA. The CDR3 covers 13 residues. CDR3 DNA sequence: TGTGCCAGCAGCCGACAGAACCAAGAGACCCAGTACTTC. Its translation is CASSRQNQETQYF.

This clone has a single count. The rearrangement joins TRBV21-1 to TRBJ2-5; TRBD1, the D gene given by the table, was not confirmed from the DNA. TRBV21-1 is a documented pseudogene. The CDR3 runs to 15 residues. CDR3 sequence: CASRTKPDSQETQYF. The CDR3 DNA is TGTGCCAGCAGGACGAAACCGGACAGCCAAGAGACCCAGTACTTC.

The rearrangement joins TRBV4-2 to TRBJ2-2; D unclear. V lost 3 bases to trimming and J lost 2 bases, with 4 bases between them. The CDR3 loop spans 13 amino acids. Germline CDR1 and CDR2: LGHNA and YNFKEQ. CDR3 in DNA: TGTGCCAGCAGCCACCCAAACACCGGGGAGCTGTTTTTT. It codes for CASSHPNTGELFF.

The chain links TRBV7-9 to TRBJ1-2; the D is unclear. V lost 5 bases to trimming and J lost 4 bases, with 11 bases between them. The CDR3 is made up of 13 amino acids. CDR1 and CDR2 (germline): SEHNR, FQNEAQ (reference sequence). CDR3 loop: CASSPPAIYGYTF. In nucleotides, the CDR3 is TGTGCCAGCAGCCCGCCAGCAATCTATGGCTACACCTTC.

This chain uses TRBV13 with TRBJ1-4; 9 bases line up with TRBD1. The trim removed 0 bases at V and 6 bases at J, leaving 2 bases unmatched. The germline gives CDR1 PRHDT, CDR2 FYEKMQ (reference sequence). This CDR3 has 15 amino acids. CDR3 bases: TGTGCCAGCAGCTTAGGAACAGGGGGCCATGAAAAACTGTTTTTT. Its translation: CASSLGTGGHEKLFF.

This chain uses TRBV6-1 with TRBJ1-5; D is uncertain. V shed 6 bases and J shed 4 bases, with 4 bases lying between them. The CDR3 runs 11 residues. Germline CDR1 is MNHNS and CDR2 is SASEGT. The DNA of the CDR3 is TGTGCCAGCAGGAATAATCAGCCCCAGCATTTT. It codes for CASRNNQPQHF.

The chain has TRBV5-5 and TRBJ2-7, with a tentative D call TRBD1 (6 bases). Germline CDR1 SGHKS, CDR2 YYEKEE (reference sequence). The CDR3 covers 15 residues. The V end lost 2 bases, the J end lost 0 bases, and 12 bases lay between the germline ends. CDR3 amino acids: CASSFRDTLSYEQYF. The DNA for the CDR3 is TGTGCCAGCAGCTTCCGGGACACCCTCTCCTACGAGCAGTACTTC. The variable domain in full, completed from reference TRBV5-5 and TRBJ2-7, reads DAGVTQSPTHLIKTRGQQVTLRCSPISGHKSVSWYQQVLGQGPQFIFQYYEKEERGRGNFPDRFSARQFPNYSSELNVNALLLGDSALYLCASSFRDTLSYEQYFGPGTRLTVT.

Points on this clone: Other DNA sequences in the sample encode the same CDR3. V is TRBV2 and J is TRBJ1-1, with D perhaps matching TRBD1 (5 bases). Germline V gene data show CDR1 as SNHLY and CDR2 as FYNNEI. V was cut by 5 bases and J by 6 bases, with 13 bases left in between. This CDR3 region has 13 residues. The DNA of the CDR3 is TGTGCCAGCAGTAGGGACCTTGGGGCTGAAGCTTTCTTT. Protein sequence: CASSRDLGAEAFF. Combining the CDR3 with reference TRBV2 and TRBJ1-1 gives the whole variable domain EPEVTQTPSHQVTQMGQEVILRCVPISNHLYFYWYRQILGQKVEFLVSFYNNEISEKSEIFDDQFSVERPDGSNFTLKIRSTKLEDSAMYFCASSRDLGAEAFFGQGTRLTVV.

This clone was recorded a few times. The chain combines TRBV6-6 with TRBJ2-6, with TRBD2 as a possible D gene (5 bases). CDR3 size: 14 residues. The germline V and J ends were trimmed by 7 bases and 4 bases, with 11 bases remaining between them. Germline CDR1 reads MNHNY; CDR2 reads SVGAGI (reference sequence). The CDR3: CASKRRSGANVLTF. As DNA, the CDR3 is TGTGCCAGCAAAAGGAGGTCCGGGGCCAACGTCCTGACTTTC.

This clone came up once. The rearrangement uses TRBV6-4 and TRBJ2-7, with 7 bases identical to TRBD1. Germline lookup yields CDR1 MRHNA and CDR2 SNTAGT. V lost 3 bases to trimming and J lost 3 bases; unmatched junction nucleotides: 2. This CDR3 spans 13 amino acids. CDR3 bases: TGTGCCAGCAGTGAAAGACAGGGCTACGAGCAGTACTTC. Translating gives CASSERQGYEQYF.

This chain connects TRBV30 to TRBJ2-1; 7 bases are shared with TRBD1. The CDR3 has 15 amino acids. V gave up 0 bases and J gave up 3 bases; unmatched junction bases: 5. Germline values: CDR1 GTSNPN, CDR2 SVGIG (reference sequence). In DNA form, the CDR3 reads TGTGCCTGGAGTGTAAACAGGGGTGGCTACAATGAGCAGTTCTTC. It translates to CAWSVNRGGYNEQFF.

This chain uses TRBV30 with TRBJ1-4, with no clear D. CDR3 size: 14 residues. V was clipped by 0 bases and J by 0 bases, with 5 bases between them. Germline CDR1 GTSNPN, CDR2 SVGIG (reference sequence). CDR3 in DNA: TGTGCCTGGAGTGTAAAGACAACTAATGAAAAACTGTTTTTT. It is translated as CAWSVKTTNEKLFF.

The chain combines TRBV5-1 with TRBJ2-1; TRBD1 aligns across 7 bases. The germline V gene encodes CDR1 SGHRS and CDR2 YFSETQ. The V segment lost 3 bases and the J segment 6 bases; nucleotides outside the gene matches: 9. The CDR3 spans 15 residues. CDR3 in amino acids: CASSWPEQGINEQFF. As DNA, the CDR3 is TGCGCCAGCAGCTGGCCGGAACAGGGGATCAATGAGCAGTTCTTC.